This TCR beta chain was sequenced in a study of CD8 T cells in ankylosing spondylitis. Turning to this clonotype: What it binds is unknown.

Overall study results and limits: What appeared characteristic of ankylosing spondylitis blood was a TCR beta motif of eight highly homologous variants. Significant enrichment of disease-linked clones was reported in matched ankylosing spondylitis synovial fluid. With a CD8+ phenotype, disease-linked clones were relatively rare in peripheral blood. A subset of motif variants has previously been described in the synovial fluid and blood of reactive arthritis.

Making use of molecular barcodes, quantitative 5'-RACE generated TCR beta libraries. TCRdb ran MiXCR on the 5' RACE reads and lists one entry per CDR3 protein. Of fewer than 500,000 distinct CDR3 sequences listed, roughly 25% are singletons. This sequence was found in a male donor with ankylosing spondylitis. Sequenced: blood, either unsorted or a sorted T cell fraction (not recorded which).

The CDR3 region has the DNA TGCGCCAGCAGCTTGAATCTACCGGGACTAGGCCAAGAGACCCAGTACTTC. This gives the protein CASSLNLPGLGQETQYF. The chain employs TRBV5-1 and TRBJ2-5; 8 bases line up with TRBD2. Trimming at V came to 1 base and at J to 1 base, leaving 9 bases not matched to a gene. CDR1 and CDR2 from the germline V gene are SGHRS and YFSETQ. CDR3 size: 17 residues.